The 9 T cell receptor beta chains below were found in one sample sequenced in a study of T-cell reconstitution after alpha-beta-depleted transplantation in children. The library targeted TCRbeta and was prepared with unique molecular identifiers. MiXCR, run by TCRdb on the PCR reads, gives a single entry per CDR3 protein. Of 550,000 to 800,000 distinct CDR3 sequences listed, 13% are singletons. The specimen comprised PBMCs, sampled before TCRalphabeta/CD19-depleted stem cell transplant. These receptors were obtained from a girl aged 2 to 9 with congenital amegakaryocytic thrombocytopenia, due to receive a stem cell transplant.

The rearrangement uses TRBV28 and TRBJ2-1; D possibly matches TRBD1 or TRBD2 (5 bases each). In germline, CDR1 is MDHEN, CDR2 SYDVKM. Deletions cut 3 bases from V and 7 bases from J, with 10 bases between. This CDR3 comprises 13 residues. The CDR3 nucleotides are TGTGCCAGCAGTTTCGTGGGGGTAAATGAGCAGTTCTTC. Translated, it gives CASSFVGVNEQFF. The full variable domain, rest sourced from reference TRBV28 and TRBJ2-1, is DVKVTQSSRYLVKRTGEKVFLECVQDMDHENMFWYRQDPGLGLRLIYFSYDVKMKEKGDIPEGYSVSREKKERFSLILESASTNQTSMYLCASSFVGVNEQFFGPGTRLTVL.

J is TRBJ2-3 and V is TRBV6-5, with a possible D match to TRBD2 (5 bases). The CDR3 consists of 16 residues. Germline CDR1 reads MNHEY; CDR2 reads SVGAGI. The V gene lost 0 bases and the J gene lost 0 bases, with 10 bases spanning the gap. The CDR3 bases are TGTGCCAGCAGTTACTCGGTAGCGCCTAGCACAGATACGCAGTATTTT. This codes for CASSYSVAPSTDTQYF.

The chain has TRBV29-1 and TRBJ1-1; D is possibly TRBD1 (6 bases). This CDR3 is built from 12 residues. The V end lost 6 bases, the J end lost 8 bases, and 16 bases lay between the germline ends. Germline CDR1 reads SQVTM; CDR2 reads ANQGSEA. The CDR3 nucleotides read TGCAGCGTCATTGGAGACAGGATCGAAGCTTTCTTT. As protein: CSVIGDRIEAFF.

This chain links TRBV5-1 with TRBJ2-7, with a weak D call TRBD2 (5 bases). The CDR3 runs 15 residues. Germline V CDR1 and CDR2: SGHRS, YFSETQ. Trimming removed 3 bases at V and 2 bases at J, with 15 bases between. The DNA of the CDR3 is TGCGCCAGCAGCTCTGGGTCGGGGTGGACCTACGAGCAGTACTTC. Encoded protein: CASSSGSGWTYEQYF.

This chain uses TRBV7-2 with TRBJ2-1; perhaps D is TRBD1 or TRBD2 (5 bases each). V lost 7 bases and J 5 bases, leaving 15 bases between the germline ends. Per germline, CDR1 SGHTA and CDR2 FQGNSA. The CDR3 sequence is 14 residues long. CDR3 bases: TGTGCCAGCAAAGGGACCAAAATAAACAATGAGCAGTTCTTC. It codes for CASKGTKINNEQFF.

This chain connects TRBV20-1 to TRBJ2-7, with TRBD2 matching over 12 bases. V lost 5 bases, J lost 2 bases, and 10 bases stayed unmatched. The CDR3 length is 16 residues. The germline CDR1 and CDR2 sequences are DFQATT and SNEGSKA (reference sequence). CDR3 amino acids: CSAERLAGEITYEQYF. For the CDR3, the DNA is TGCAGTGCTGAAAGACTAGCGGGAGAGATTACCTACGAGCAGTACTTC.

In its sample, this clonotype was seen a few times. The rearrangement links TRBV5-1 to TRBJ2-7; D may be TRBD2 (6 bases). Deletions cut 8 bases from V and 2 bases from J, with 17 bases between. This CDR3 contains 14 residues. The germline V gene encodes CDR1 SGHRS and CDR2 YFSETQ. The CDR3 bases are TGCGCCAGGGGAGTGGGACTTCCTACCTACGAGCAGTACTTC. Translated: CARGVGLPTYEQYF.

In its sample, this clonotype was seen many times. V is TRBV28 and J is TRBJ2-7; 9 bases line up with TRBD1. There are 16 residues in the CDR3. Germline CDR1 MDHEN, CDR2 SYDVKM. V shed 10 bases, J shed 5 bases, and the junction held 18 bases outside the gene matches. CDR3 residues: CATHSQTGTGMNEQYF. The CDR3 DNA reads as TGTGCCACTCACTCACAAACCGGGACAGGGATGAACGAGCAGTACTTC. Based on the CDR3 plus reference TRBV28 and TRBJ2-7, the full variable domain is DVKVTQSSRYLVKRTGEKVFLECVQDMDHENMFWYRQDPGLGLRLIYFSYDVKMKEKGDIPEGYSVSREKKERFSLILESASTNQTSMYLCATHSQTGTGMNEQYFGPGTRLTVT.

This clonotype was seen at least ten times. The gene calls are TRBV29-1 and TRBJ1-1; D not certain. Germline V gene lookup returns CDR1 SQVTM and CDR2 ANQGSEA. The length of the CDR3 is 11 residues. V lost 6 bases, J lost 1 base, and 6 bases lay in between. CDR3 sequence reads: CSVRGNTEAFF. Here the CDR3 DNA reads TGCAGCGTGAGAGGGAACACTGAAGCTTTCTTT.